This T cell receptor (beta chain) was recovered during a study of T-cell reconstitution after alpha-beta-depleted transplantation in children. Unique molecular identifiers were built into the TCRbeta library. TCRdb used MiXCR to reprocess the PCR reads, holding one entry per CDR3 protein. Among approximately 220,000 distinct CDR3 sequences listed, around a sixth were seen once. The CDR3 has 15 amino acids. The V segment lost 3 bases and the J segment 2 bases; nucleotides outside the gene matches: 9. Germline CDR1 and CDR2: DFQATT and SNEGSKA (reference sequence). With respect to this clonotype: What it binds is unknown.

Study-wide findings and caveats: The main origin of T-cell counts and diversity one year after transplant was newly produced T cells. Certain patients had high TCRbeta diversity at day 60, and it came from recipient T cells and thymic progenitors that survived. Several hundred rapidly expanded clones from non-depleted graft cells reportedly supplied alpha-beta T cells about two months post-transplant.

The sample in question was PBMCs, mostly from graft donor cells, obtained 360 days after TCRalphabeta/CD19-depleted stem cell transplant. This chain links TRBV20-1 with TRBJ1-1; 7 bases are a match to TRBD1. This clonotype was sampled from a male patient between 2 and 10 years old who had a stem cell transplant for acute lymphoblastic leukemia, so the T cells may come from the graft donor. CDR3 protein: CSASLRDRLNTEAFF. For the CDR3, the DNA is TGCAGTGCTAGCCTCCGGGACAGACTTAACACTGAAGCTTTCTTT.